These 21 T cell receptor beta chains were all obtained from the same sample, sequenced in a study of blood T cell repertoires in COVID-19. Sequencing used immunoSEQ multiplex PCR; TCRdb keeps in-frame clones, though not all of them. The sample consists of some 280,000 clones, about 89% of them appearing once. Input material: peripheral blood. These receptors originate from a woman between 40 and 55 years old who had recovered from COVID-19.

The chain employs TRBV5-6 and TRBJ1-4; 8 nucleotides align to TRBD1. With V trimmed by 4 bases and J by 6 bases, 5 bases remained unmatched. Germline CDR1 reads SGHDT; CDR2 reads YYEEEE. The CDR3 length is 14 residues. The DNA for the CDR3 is TGTGCCAGCAGCGTGGGACAGGCTGATGAAAAACTGTTTTTT. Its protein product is CASSVGQADEKLFF. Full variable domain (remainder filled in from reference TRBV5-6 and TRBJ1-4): DAGVTQSPTHLIKTRGQQVTLRCSPKSGHDTVSWYQQALGQGPQFIFQYYEEEERQRGNFPDRFSGHQFPNYSSELNVNALLLGDSALYLCASSVGQADEKLFFGSGTQLSVL.

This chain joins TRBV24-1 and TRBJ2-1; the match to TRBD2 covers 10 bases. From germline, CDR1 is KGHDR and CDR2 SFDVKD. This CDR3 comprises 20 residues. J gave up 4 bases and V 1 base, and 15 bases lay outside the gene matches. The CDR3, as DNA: TGTGCCACCAGTGATTTCCCCCGACTAATCACTAGCGGGACTTACAATGAGCAGTTCTTC. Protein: CATSDFPRLITSGTYNEQFF.

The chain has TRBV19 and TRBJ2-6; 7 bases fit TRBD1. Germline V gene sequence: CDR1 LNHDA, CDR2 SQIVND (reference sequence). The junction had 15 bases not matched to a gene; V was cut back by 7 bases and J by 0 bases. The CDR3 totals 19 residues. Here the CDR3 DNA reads TGTGCCAGTACCAACAACAACCCGGGACAGACCTCTGGGGCCAACGTCCTGACTTTC. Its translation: CASTNNNPGQTSGANVLTF.

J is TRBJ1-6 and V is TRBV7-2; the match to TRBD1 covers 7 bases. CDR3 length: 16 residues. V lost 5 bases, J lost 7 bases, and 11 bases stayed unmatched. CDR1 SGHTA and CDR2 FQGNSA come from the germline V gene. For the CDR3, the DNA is TGTGCCAGCAGCCAGGGGTCAGGGGGAGTCAATTCACCCCTCCACTTT. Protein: CASSQGSGGVNSPLHF. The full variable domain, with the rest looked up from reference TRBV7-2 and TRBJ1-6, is GAGVSQSPSNKVTEKGKDVELRCDPISGHTALYWYRQSLGQGLEFLIYFQGNSAPDKSGLPSDRFSAERTGGSVSTLTIQRTQQEDSAVYLCASSQGSGGVNSPLHFGNGTRLTVT.

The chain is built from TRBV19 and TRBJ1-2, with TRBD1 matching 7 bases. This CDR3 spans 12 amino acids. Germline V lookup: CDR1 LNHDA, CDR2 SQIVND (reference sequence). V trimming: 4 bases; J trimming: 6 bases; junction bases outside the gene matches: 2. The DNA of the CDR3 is TGTGCCAGTAGTACGGGGACAGATGGCTACACCTTC. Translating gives CASSTGTDGYTF.

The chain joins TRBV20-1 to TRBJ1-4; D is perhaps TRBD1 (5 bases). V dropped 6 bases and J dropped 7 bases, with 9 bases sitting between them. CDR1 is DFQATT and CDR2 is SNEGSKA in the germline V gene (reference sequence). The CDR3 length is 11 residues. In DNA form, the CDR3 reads TGCAGTGCCGGGGGGAGTGAAAAACTGTTTTTT. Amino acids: CSAGGSEKLFF.

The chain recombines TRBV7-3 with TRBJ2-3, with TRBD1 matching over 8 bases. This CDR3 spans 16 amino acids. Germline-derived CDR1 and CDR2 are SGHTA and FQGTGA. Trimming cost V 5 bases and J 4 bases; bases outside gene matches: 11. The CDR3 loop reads CASSRGGAGGPDTQYF. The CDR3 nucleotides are TGTGCCAGCAGCCGAGGGGGCGCAGGGGGCCCAGATACGCAGTATTTT.

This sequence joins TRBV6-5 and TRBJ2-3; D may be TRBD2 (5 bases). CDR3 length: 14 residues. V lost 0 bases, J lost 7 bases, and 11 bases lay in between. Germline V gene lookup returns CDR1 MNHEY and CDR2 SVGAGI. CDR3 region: CASSYSYSDYTQYF. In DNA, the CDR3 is TGTGCCAGCAGTTACTCCTATAGCGATTATACGCAGTATTTT.

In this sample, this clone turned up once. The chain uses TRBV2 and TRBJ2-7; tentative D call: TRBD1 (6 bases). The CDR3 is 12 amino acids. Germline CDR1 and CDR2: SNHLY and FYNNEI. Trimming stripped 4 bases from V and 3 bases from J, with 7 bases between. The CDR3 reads CASSAQGYEQYF. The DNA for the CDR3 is TGTGCCAGCAGTGCACAGGGCTACGAGCAGTACTTC.

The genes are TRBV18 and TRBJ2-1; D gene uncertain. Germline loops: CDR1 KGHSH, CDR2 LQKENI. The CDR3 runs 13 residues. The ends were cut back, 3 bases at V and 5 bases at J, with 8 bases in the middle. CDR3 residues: CASSPTRDNEQFF. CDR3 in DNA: TGTGCCAGCTCACCTACCCGCGACAATGAGCAGTTCTTC.

The CDR3 DNA reads TGTGCCAGCAGAGAGCAGGGTGAATATTCCGGGAAACTGTTTTTT. It encodes CASREQGEYSGKLFF. The rearrangement links TRBV6-5 to TRBJ1-4; D may be TRBD1 (5 bases). V shed 6 bases and J shed 11 bases, with 22 bases lying between them. The CDR3 spans 15 residues. Germline V CDR1 and CDR2: MNHEY, SVGAGI.

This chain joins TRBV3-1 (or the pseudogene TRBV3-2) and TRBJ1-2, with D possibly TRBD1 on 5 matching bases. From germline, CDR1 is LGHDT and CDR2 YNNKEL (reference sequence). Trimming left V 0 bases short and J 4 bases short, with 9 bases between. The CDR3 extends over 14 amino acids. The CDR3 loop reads CASSQETVSYGYTF. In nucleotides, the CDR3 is TGTGCCAGCAGCCAAGAGACAGTATCCTATGGCTACACCTTC.

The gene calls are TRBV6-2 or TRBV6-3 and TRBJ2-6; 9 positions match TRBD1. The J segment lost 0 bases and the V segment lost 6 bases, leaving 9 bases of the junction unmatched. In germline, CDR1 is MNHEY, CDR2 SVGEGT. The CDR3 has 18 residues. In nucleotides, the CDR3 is TGTGCCAGCAGCAGAACAGGGGGCGTCATCTCTGGGGCCAACGTCCTGACTTTC. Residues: CASSRTGGVISGANVLTF.

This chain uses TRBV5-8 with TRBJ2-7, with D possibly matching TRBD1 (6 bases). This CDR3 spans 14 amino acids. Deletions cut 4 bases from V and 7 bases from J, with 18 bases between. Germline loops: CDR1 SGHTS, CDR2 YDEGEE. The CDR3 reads CASSILQGREEQYF. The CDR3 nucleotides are TGTGCCAGCAGCATCTTACAGGGACGGGAAGAGCAGTACTTC.

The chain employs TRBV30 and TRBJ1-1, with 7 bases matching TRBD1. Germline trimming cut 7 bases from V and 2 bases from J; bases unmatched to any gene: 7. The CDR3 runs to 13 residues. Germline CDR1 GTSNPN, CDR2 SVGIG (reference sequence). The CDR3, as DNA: TGTGCCTCCGCGGGACAGATAAACACTGAAGCTTTCTTT. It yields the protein CASAGQINTEAFF.

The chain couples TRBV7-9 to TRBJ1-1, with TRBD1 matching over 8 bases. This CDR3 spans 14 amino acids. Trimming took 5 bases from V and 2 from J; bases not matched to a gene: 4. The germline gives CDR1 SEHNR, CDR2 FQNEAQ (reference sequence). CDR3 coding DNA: TGTGCCAGCAGCCTACAGGGGGGAAACACTGAAGCTTTCTTT. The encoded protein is CASSLQGGNTEAFF.

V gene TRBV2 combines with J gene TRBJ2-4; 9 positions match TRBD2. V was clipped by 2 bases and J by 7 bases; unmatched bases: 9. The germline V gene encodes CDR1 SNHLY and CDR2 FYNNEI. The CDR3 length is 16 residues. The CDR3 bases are TGTGCCAGCAGTGAACGGAGCGGGAGGCTGCAGAACATTCAGTACTTC. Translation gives CASSERSGRLQNIQYF.

CDR3 nucleotides: TGTGCCAGCAGTTTATCGATTACAGGGGCCCTCCCAGATACGCAGTATTTT. The encoded protein is CASSLSITGALPDTQYF. The V call is TRBV28, the J call TRBJ2-3, with 7 bases aligning to TRBD1. CDR1 is MDHEN, CDR2 SYDVKM, per germline. The CDR3 length is 17 residues. Trimming removed 1 base from V and 4 bases from J; junction bases left unmatched: 11.

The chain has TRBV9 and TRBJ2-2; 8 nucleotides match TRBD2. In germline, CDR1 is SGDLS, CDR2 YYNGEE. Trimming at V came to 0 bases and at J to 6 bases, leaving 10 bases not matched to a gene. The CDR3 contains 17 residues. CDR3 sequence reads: CASSVGVSAGEPGELFF. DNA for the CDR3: TGTGCCAGCAGCGTAGGGGTGTCAGCGGGAGAACCCGGGGAGCTGTTTTTT.

CDR3 DNA sequence: TGCGCCAGCAGCTTGGCCGCCGGGAGTAGCGAGCAGTACTTC. Translation gives CASSLAAGSSEQYF. The V gene is TRBV5-1, the J gene TRBJ2-7; possibly TRBD2 for D (6 bases). V was shortened by 0 bases and J by 6 bases, with 13 bases between the two germline ends. Germline CDR1 and CDR2: SGHRS and YFSETQ. This CDR3 is 14 amino acids long.

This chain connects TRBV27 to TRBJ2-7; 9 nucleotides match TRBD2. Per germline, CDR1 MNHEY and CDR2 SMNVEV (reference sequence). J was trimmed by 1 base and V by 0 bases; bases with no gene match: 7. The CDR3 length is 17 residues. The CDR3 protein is CASSLSIGLAGSYEQYF. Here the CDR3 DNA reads TGTGCCAGCAGTTTATCGATAGGGCTAGCGGGGTCCTACGAGCAGTACTTC.